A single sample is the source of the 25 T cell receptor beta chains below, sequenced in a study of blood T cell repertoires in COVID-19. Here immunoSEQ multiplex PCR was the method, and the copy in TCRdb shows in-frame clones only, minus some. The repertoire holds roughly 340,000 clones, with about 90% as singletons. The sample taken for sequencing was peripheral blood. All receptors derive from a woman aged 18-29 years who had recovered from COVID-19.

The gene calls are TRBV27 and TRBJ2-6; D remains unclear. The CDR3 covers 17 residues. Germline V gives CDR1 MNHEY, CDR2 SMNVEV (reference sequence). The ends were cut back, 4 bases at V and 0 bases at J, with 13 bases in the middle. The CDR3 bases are TGTGCCAGCAGTTGGTCAGGCTATACCTCTGGGGCCAACGTCCTGACTTTC. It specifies CASSWSGYTSGANVLTF.

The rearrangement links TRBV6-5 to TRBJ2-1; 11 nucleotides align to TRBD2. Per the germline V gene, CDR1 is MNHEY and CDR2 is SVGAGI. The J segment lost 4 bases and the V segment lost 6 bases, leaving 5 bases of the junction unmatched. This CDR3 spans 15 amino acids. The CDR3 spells CASRFRTSGYNEQFF. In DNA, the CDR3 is TGTGCCAGCAGATTTAGGACTAGCGGGTACAATGAGCAGTTCTTC.

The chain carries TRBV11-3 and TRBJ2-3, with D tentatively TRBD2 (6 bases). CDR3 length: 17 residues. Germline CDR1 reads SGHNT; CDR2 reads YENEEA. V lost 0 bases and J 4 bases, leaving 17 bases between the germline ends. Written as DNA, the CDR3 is TGTGCCAGCAGCTTAGATAGGTTGGCGGGAACCGCAGATACGCAGTATTTT. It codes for CASSLDRLAGTADTQYF.

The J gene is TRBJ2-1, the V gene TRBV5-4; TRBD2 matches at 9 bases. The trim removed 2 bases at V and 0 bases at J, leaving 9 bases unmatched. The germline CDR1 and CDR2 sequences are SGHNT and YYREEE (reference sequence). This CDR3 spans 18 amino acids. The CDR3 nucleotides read TGTGCCAGCAGCTTCGCTATAGCGGGAGCGTCCTCCTACAATGAGCAGTTCTTC. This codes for CASSFAIAGASSYNEQFF.

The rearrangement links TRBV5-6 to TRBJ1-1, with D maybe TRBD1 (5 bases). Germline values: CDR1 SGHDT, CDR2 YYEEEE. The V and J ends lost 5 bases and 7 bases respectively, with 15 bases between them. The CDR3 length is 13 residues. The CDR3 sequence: CASRATGGDEAFF. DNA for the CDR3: TGTGCCAGCAGAGCGACGGGGGGAGATGAAGCTTTCTTT.

CDR3 residues: CASSQGQLNTEAFF. The CDR3 nucleotides read TGCGCCAGCAGCCAAGGACAGCTGAACACTGAAGCTTTCTTT. The rearrangement uses TRBV4-3 and TRBJ1-1; a weak D match, TRBD1 (5 bases). This CDR3 is 14 amino acids long. Germline CDR1 LGHNA, CDR2 YSLEER. V shed 1 base and J shed 0 bases, with 6 bases lying between them.

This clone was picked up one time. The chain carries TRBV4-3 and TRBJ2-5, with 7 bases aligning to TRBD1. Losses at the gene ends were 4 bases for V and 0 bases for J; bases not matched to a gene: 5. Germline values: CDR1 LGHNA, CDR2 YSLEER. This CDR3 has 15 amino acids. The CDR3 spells CASSRTGQDQETQYF. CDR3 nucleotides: TGCGCCAGCAGCCGGACAGGACAGGACCAAGAGACCCAGTACTTC.

CDR3 nucleotide sequence: TGTGCCAGCAGCTTAGGGTCAGGGTTAAATGAGCAGTTCTTC. Translating gives CASSLGSGLNEQFF. The chain links TRBV7-9 to TRBJ2-1, with a possible D match to TRBD1 (5 bases). This CDR3 is 14 amino acids long. Germline V gene data show CDR1 as SEHNR and CDR2 as FQNEAQ (reference sequence). V lost 1 base, J lost 7 bases, and 11 bases lay in between.

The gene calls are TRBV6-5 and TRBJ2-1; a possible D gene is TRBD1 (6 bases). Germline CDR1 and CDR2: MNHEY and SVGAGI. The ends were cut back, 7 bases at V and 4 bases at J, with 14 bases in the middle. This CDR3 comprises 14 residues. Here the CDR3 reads CASTEGESYNEQFF. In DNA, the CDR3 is TGTGCCAGCACCGAGGGGGAGTCATACAATGAGCAGTTCTTC.

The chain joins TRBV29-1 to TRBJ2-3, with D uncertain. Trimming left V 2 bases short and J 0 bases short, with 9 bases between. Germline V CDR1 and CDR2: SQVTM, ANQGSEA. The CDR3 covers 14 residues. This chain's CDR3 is CSVETASSTDTQYF. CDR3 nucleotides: TGCAGCGTTGAAACTGCTTCTAGCACAGATACGCAGTATTTT.

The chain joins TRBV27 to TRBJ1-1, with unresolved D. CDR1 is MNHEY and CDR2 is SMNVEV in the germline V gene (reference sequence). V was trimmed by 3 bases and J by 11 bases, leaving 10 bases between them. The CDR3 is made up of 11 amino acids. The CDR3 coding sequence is TGTGCCAGCAGTTTTGGAGGGCACGCTTTCTTT. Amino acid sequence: CASSFGGHAFF.

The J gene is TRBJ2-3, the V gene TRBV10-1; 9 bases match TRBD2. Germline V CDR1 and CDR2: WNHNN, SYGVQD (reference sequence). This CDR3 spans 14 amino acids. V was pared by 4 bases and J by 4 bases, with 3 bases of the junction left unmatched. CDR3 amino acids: CASSASGRPDTQYF. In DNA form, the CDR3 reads TGCGCCAGCAGTGCCAGCGGGAGGCCAGATACGCAGTATTTT.

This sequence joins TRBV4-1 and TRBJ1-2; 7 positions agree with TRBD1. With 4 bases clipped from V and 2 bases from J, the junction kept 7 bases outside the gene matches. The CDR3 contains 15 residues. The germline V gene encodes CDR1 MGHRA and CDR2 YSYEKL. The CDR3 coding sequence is TGCGCCAGCAGCCGCCCCGGACAGGCGAACTATGGCTACACCTTC. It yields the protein CASSRPGQANYGYTF.

This CDR3 is CASSSGGPANYGYTF. For the CDR3, the DNA is TGCGCCAGCAGCTCGGGGGGGCCCGCTAACTATGGCTACACCTTC. This sequence joins TRBV5-1 and TRBJ1-2; TRBD1 is a possible D gene (6 bases). The CDR3 is made up of 15 amino acids. Germline CDR1 and CDR2: SGHRS and YFSETQ. The V end lost 3 bases, the J end lost 0 bases, and 12 bases lay between the germline ends.

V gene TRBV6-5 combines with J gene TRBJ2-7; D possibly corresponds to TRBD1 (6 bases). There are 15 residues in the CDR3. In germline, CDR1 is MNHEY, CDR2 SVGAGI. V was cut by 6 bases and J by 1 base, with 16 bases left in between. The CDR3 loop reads CASSGQGIGSYEQYV. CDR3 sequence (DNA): TGTGCCAGCAGCGGGCAGGGGATAGGTTCCTACGAGCAGTACGTC.

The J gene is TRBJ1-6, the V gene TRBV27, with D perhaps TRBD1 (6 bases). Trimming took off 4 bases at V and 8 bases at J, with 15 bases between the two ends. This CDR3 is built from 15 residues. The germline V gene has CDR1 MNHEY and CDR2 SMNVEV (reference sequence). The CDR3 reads CASSWAGRGDSPLHF. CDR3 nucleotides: TGTGCCAGCAGTTGGGCGGGCAGGGGTGATTCACCCCTCCACTTT.

The CDR3 DNA reads as TGTGCCAGCAGCGTAGAAGGGGACTTCTACAATGAGCAGTTCTTC. Translating gives CASSVEGDFYNEQFF. The rearrangement links TRBV9 to TRBJ2-1; D is possibly TRBD2 (6 bases). Trimming cost V 0 bases and J 3 bases, with 10 bases left between them. The CDR3 sequence is 15 residues long. CDR1 and CDR2 from the germline V gene are SGDLS and YYNGEE.

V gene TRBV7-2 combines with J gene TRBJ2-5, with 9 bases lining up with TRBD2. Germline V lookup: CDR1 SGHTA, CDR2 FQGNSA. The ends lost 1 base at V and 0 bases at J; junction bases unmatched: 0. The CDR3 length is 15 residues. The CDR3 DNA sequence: TGTGCCAGCAGCTTAGGACTAGCGGACCAAGAGACCCAGTACTTC. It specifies CASSLGLADQETQYF.

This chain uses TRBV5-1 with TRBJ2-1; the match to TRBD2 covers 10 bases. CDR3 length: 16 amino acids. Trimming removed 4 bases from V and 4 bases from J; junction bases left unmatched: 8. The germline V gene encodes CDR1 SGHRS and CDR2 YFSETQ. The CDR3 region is CASSEDLAGAYNEQFF. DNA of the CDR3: TGCGCCAGCAGCGAGGACCTAGCGGGAGCTTACAATGAGCAGTTCTTC.

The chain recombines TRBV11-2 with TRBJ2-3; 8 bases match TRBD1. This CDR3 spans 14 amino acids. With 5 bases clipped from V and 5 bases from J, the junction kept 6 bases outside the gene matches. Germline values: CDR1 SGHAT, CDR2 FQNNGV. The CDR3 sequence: CASSRTGTVDTQYF. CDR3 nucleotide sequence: TGTGCCAGCAGCAGGACAGGGACGGTAGATACGCAGTATTTT.

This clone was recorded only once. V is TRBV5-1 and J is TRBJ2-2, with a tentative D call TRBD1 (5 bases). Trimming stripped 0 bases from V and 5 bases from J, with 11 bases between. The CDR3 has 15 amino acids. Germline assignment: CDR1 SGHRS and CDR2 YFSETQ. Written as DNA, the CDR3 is TGCGCCAGCAGCTTGGCCTTAGGGGTAACCGGGGAGCTGTTTTTT. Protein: CASSLALGVTGELFF.

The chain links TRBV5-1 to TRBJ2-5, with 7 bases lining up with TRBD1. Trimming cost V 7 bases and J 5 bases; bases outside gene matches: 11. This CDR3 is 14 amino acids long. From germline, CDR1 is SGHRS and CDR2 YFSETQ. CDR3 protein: CASQNLGQMETQYF. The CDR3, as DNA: TGCGCCAGCCAAAATCTGGGACAGATGGAGACCCAGTACTTC. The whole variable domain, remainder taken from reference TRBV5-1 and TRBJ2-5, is KAGVTQTPRYLIKTRGQQVTLSCSPISGHRSVSWYQQTPGQGLQFLFEYFSETQRNKGNFPGRFSGRQFSNSRSEMNVSTLELGDSALYLCASQNLGQMETQYFGPGTRLLVL.

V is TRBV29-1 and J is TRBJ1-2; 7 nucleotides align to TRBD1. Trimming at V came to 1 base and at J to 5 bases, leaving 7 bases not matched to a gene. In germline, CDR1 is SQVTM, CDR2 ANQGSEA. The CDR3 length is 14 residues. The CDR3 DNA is TGCAGCGTTGAAGTCAGGGCAGGGGGTTATGGCTACACCTTC. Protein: CSVEVRAGGYGYTF.

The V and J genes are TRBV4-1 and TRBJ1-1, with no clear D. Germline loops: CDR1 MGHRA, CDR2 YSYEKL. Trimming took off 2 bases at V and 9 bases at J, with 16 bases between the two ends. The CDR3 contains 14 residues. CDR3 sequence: CASSQTQVDHQAFF. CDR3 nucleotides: TGCGCCAGCAGCCAAACACAAGTTGATCATCAAGCTTTCTTT.

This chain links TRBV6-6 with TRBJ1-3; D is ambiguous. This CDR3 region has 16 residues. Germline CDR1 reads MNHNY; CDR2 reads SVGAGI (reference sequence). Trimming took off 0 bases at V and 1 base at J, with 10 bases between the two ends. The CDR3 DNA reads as TGTGCCAGCAGTTACTCATCACCTAAATCTGGAAACACCATATATTTT. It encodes CASSYSSPKSGNTIYF.